This T cell receptor beta chain emerged from a study of blood T cell repertoires in COVID-19 (dated by TCRdb to 2018 to 2020). In the study overall: Samples covering the acute and convalescent phases of COVID-19 were provided by collaborators in the United States, Italy and Spain. The material from the prospective study consisted of cDNA or gDNA derived from T cells, B-cell-depleted T cells, or PBMCs. Subjects who had been exposed to COVID-19, were actively infected with it, or had recovered from it provided the deeply sampled blood TCRbeta repertoires that made up the dataset. The repertoires were made available in a free public database intended to serve as a resource for research on the immune response to SARS-CoV-2. The samples were drawn from the first 160 participants of the ongoing ImmuneRACE study and from 950 to 1,500 subjects provided by 6 global collaborators. A de-identified subject ID, COVID-19 status, age in years and sex were almost always included in the sample metadata. Where available, HLA class I and class II types were obtained from metadata supplied by the sample provider rather than from assay-based typing. Summary of the overall study and its limitations: The quantity of clinical and demographic metadata differed by source and by participant and was supplied without curation.

As to this clone: What antigen it recognizes has not been identified. Base qualities are not at hand, and no much larger clone is one base apart.

The V end loses 6 bases and the J end loses 0 bases, and a stretch of 12 bases separates them. The CDR3 runs 14 residues from the cysteine to the phenylalanine. CDR3 DNA is the only sequence kept; it has 42 bases, read in frame from the first base. The germline V gene provides CDR1 SGHDT and CDR2 YYEEEE. In the prospective study, participants were roughly 18 to 90 years old, resided in about two dozen geographic areas of the United States, and were enrolled through a virtual design. To assign participants to cohorts, the prospective study relied on clinical history that participants themselves reported in a screening survey and a study questionnaire. Exposed participants were defined as having been in contact with someone with a PCR-confirmed or clinician-diagnosed COVID-19 case within 2 weeks of study entry. In the prospective study, mobile phlebotomists collected whole blood, serum and a nasopharyngeal or oropharyngeal swab from each participant. Over a roughly 2-month period, participants in the prospective study had the option of providing additional blood draws and questionnaires. Before DNA extraction, blood samples from the prospective study were shipped at room temperature or frozen.

The immunoSEQ Assay, a bias-controlled multiplex PCR, was used to amplify TCRbeta CDR3 regions from genomic DNA. Regarding the original processing steps: Nucleated cell counts per sample were estimated from amplification of reference gene primers within the assay. To quantify the absolute abundance of each unique TCRbeta CDR3 rearrangement, sequence reads were collapsed and filtered. For each sample, productive Simpson clonality was calculated as the square root of Simpson's diversity index across productive rearrangements. The source is immuneACCESS, and TCRdb retained only in-frame sequences with V and J called. Part of the clones is not carried over; for the studies checked, unresolved V genes explain less than half of this, and the remainder is unexplained. The DNA gave D and trimming, while V, J and clone size come from that table. Here the sample has approximately 340,000 clones; roughly 90% occur a single time. About 0.9% of the sample comes from the top ten.

The V and J segments used are TRBV5-6 and TRBJ1-1; the D gene is possibly TRBD1, with 5 bases matching. The source material was PBMCs or T cells enriched from blood (not recorded which). The TCR originated in a woman aged 40 to 50 who had been exposed to COVID-19. This receptor carries the CDR3 CASTGVDMNTEAFF. The sequenced DNA is TGTGCCAGCACCGGCGTGGACATGAACACTGAAGCTTTCTTT.